This TCR beta chain was recovered during a study of blood T cell repertoires in COVID-19. The V gene end was trimmed by 5 bases and the J gene end by 2 bases; junction bases not matched to a gene: 2. The V gene's germline CDR1 is SGHTA and CDR2 FQGNSA. The CDR3 spans 13 residues. The data were produced by immunoSEQ multiplex PCR, yet TCRdb's version contains in-frame clones alone and is incomplete. The sample has about 70,000 clones; 75% to 85% are singletons. The receptor comes from a man between 65 and 85 years old who had recovered from COVID-19. J is TRBJ2-7 and V is TRBV7-2, with TRBD2 matching 8 bases. Sequenced material: peripheral blood. CDR3 amino acids: CASSPGGAYEQYF. The DNA for the CDR3 is TGTGCCAGCAGCCCGGGGGGGGCCTACGAGCAGTACTTC.